The rows below give T cell receptor beta chains drawn from one sample of a study of cytomegalovirus exposure and HLA in healthy donors. The assay was immunoSEQ multiplex PCR, and TCRdb's table has in-frame clones only and misses some. This table has approximately 79,000 clones, 60% to 80% appearing once. Material: PBMCs. The source is a boy aged 5-17 years in good health and CMV-seronegative. The CDR3 runs from the conserved cysteine through the conserved F or W. Fields, in order: J gene, V gene, D gene, clone size, CDR3 protein, CDR3 DNA. D genes are given only for firm matches. Only some rows state a clone size, as once, few, many or a class for expanded clones.

j_call: TRBJ2-7; v_call: TRBV10-2; d_call: -; clone_size: -; cdr3_aa: CASSDMVSSYEQYF; cdr3_nt: TGCGCCAGCAGTGATATGGTGAGCTCCTACGAGCAGTACTTC
j_call: TRBJ2-7; v_call: TRBV4-2; d_call: TRBD2; clone_size: -; cdr3_aa: CASSQDSTSGAYEQYF; cdr3_nt: TGTGCCAGCAGCCAAGATTCTACTAGCGGAGCCTACGAGCAGTACTTC
j_call: TRBJ1-6; v_call: TRBV7-6; d_call: -; clone_size: few; cdr3_aa: CASSLAPVSSDSPLHF; cdr3_nt: TGTGCCAGCAGCTTAGCCCCGGTATCCTCCGATTCACCCCTCCACTTT
j_call: TRBJ2-5; v_call: TRBV27; d_call: TRBD2; clone_size: once; cdr3_aa: CASTTGLGGETQYF; cdr3_nt: TGTGCCAGCACCACGGGACTAGGTGGAGAGACCCAGTACTTC
j_call: TRBJ1-5; v_call: TRBV28; d_call: TRBD1; clone_size: -; cdr3_aa: CASSTGASNQPQHF; cdr3_nt: TGTGCCAGCAGTACAGGGGCGAGCAATCAGCCCCAGCATTTT
j_call: TRBJ2-7; v_call: TRBV9; d_call: -; clone_size: -; cdr3_aa: CASSVVSHEQYF; cdr3_nt: TGTGCCAGCAGCGTAGTCTCCCACGAGCAGTACTTC
j_call: TRBJ1-5; v_call: TRBV4-3; d_call: TRBD1; clone_size: once; cdr3_aa: CASSQKQGARQPQHF; cdr3_nt: TGCGCCAGCAGCCAAAAACAGGGGGCACGGCAGCCCCAGCATTTT
j_call: TRBJ1-1; v_call: TRBV7-9; d_call: TRBD1; clone_size: -; cdr3_aa: CASSVQGDTEAFF; cdr3_nt: TGTGCCAGCAGCGTACAGGGGGACACTGAAGCTTTCTTT
j_call: TRBJ1-5; v_call: TRBV4-2; d_call: TRBD1; clone_size: -; cdr3_aa: CASSREQGTGQPQHF; cdr3_nt: TGTGCCAGCAGCCGGGAACAGGGGACTGGGCAGCCCCAGCATTTT
j_call: TRBJ2-7; v_call: TRBV5-4; d_call: TRBD2; clone_size: -; cdr3_aa: CASRLLAGGPGEQYF; cdr3_nt: TGTGCCAGCAGACTTCTAGCGGGAGGGCCGGGCGAGCAGTACTTC
j_call: TRBJ2-7; v_call: TRBV6-5; d_call: -; clone_size: -; cdr3_aa: CASSRGLSYEQYF; cdr3_nt: TGTGCCAGCAGTAGGGGACTTTCCTACGAGCAGTACTTC
j_call: TRBJ1-1; v_call: TRBV29-1; d_call: -; clone_size: -; cdr3_aa: CSVPVRTSEAFF; cdr3_nt: TGCAGCGTTCCTGTGAGAACTTCCGAAGCTTTCTTT
j_call: TRBJ2-7; v_call: TRBV6-1; d_call: -; clone_size: few; cdr3_aa: CARQTPTRGDEQYF; cdr3_nt: TGTGCCAGGCAAACCCCAACGCGGGGCGACGAGCAGTACTTC
j_call: TRBJ2-5; v_call: TRBV7-9; d_call: TRBD2; clone_size: -; cdr3_aa: CASSSRGKETQYF; cdr3_nt: TGTGCCAGCAGCTCGCGGGGGAAAGAGACCCAGTACTTC
j_call: TRBJ2-5; v_call: TRBV6-5; d_call: -; clone_size: -; cdr3_aa: CASTPRRIRETQYF; cdr3_nt: TGTGCCAGCACTCCTCGGAGGATAAGAGAGACCCAGTACTTC
j_call: TRBJ1-6; v_call: TRBV7-9; d_call: TRBD1; clone_size: once; cdr3_aa: CASALGQGTSPLHF; cdr3_nt: TGTGCCAGCGCTTTGGGACAGGGTACGTCACCCCTCCACTTT
j_call: TRBJ2-3; v_call: TRBV4-1; d_call: -; clone_size: -; cdr3_aa: CASSQDPGEIADTQYF; cdr3_nt: TGCGCCAGCAGCCAAGATCCGGGGGAGATCGCAGATACGCAGTATTTT
j_call: TRBJ2-1; v_call: TRBV29-1; d_call: TRBD1; clone_size: -; cdr3_aa: CSATKPSQGASHEQFF; cdr3_nt: TGCAGCGCCACGAAACCTTCACAGGGGGCAAGTCATGAGCAGTTCTTC
j_call: TRBJ1-2; v_call: TRBV25-1; d_call: TRBD1; clone_size: -; cdr3_aa: CASSESGQGDGYTF; cdr3_nt: TGTGCCAGCAGTGAATCGGGACAGGGAGATGGCTACACCTTC
j_call: TRBJ2-1; v_call: TRBV16; d_call: TRBD2; clone_size: -; cdr3_aa: CASSHGLAGTHEQFF; cdr3_nt: TGTGCCAGCAGCCATGGACTAGCGGGGACGCATGAGCAGTTCTTC
j_call: TRBJ2-1; v_call: TRBV19; d_call: -; clone_size: -; cdr3_aa: CASSILGAGEQFF; cdr3_nt: TGTGCCAGTAGTATCCTTGGGGCGGGGGAGCAGTTCTTC
j_call: TRBJ1-1; v_call: TRBV30; d_call: -; clone_size: -; cdr3_aa: CAWTTNRANTEAFF; cdr3_nt: TGTGCCTGGACCACGAACAGGGCTAACACTGAAGCTTTCTTT
j_call: TRBJ2-1; v_call: TRBV7-3; d_call: TRBD2; clone_size: -; cdr3_aa: CASSPRGVNEQFF; cdr3_nt: TGTGCCAGCAGTCCTCGGGGGGTCAATGAGCAGTTCTTC
j_call: TRBJ1-1; v_call: TRBV7-9; d_call: -; clone_size: -; cdr3_aa: CASSLKVGRDTEAFF; cdr3_nt: TGTGCCAGCAGCTTAAAAGTTGGCCGGGACACTGAAGCTTTCTTT
j_call: TRBJ2-1; v_call: TRBV4-1; d_call: TRBD1; clone_size: -; cdr3_aa: CASSPGQSINEQFF; cdr3_nt: TGCGCCAGCAGCCCGGGACAGTCTATCAATGAGCAGTTCTTC
j_call: TRBJ2-2; v_call: TRBV28; d_call: -; clone_size: -; cdr3_aa: CASSPSARGGELFF; cdr3_nt: TGTGCCAGCAGTCCTAGCGCTAGGGGCGGGGAGCTGTTTTTT
j_call: TRBJ1-6; v_call: TRBV7-2; d_call: TRBD1; clone_size: -; cdr3_aa: CASTSTGHNSPLHF; cdr3_nt: TGTGCCAGCACCTCGACAGGGCACAATTCACCCCTCCACTTT
j_call: TRBJ2-7; v_call: TRBV29-1; d_call: TRBD1; clone_size: -; cdr3_aa: CSVGQGNEQYF; cdr3_nt: TGCAGCGTTGGACAGGGCAACGAGCAGTACTTC
j_call: TRBJ1-5; v_call: TRBV7-9; d_call: TRBD1; clone_size: -; cdr3_aa: CASSSTGANQPQHF; cdr3_nt: TGTGCCAGCAGCTCGACAGGGGCCAATCAGCCCCAGCATTTT
j_call: TRBJ2-3; v_call: TRBV10-3; d_call: TRBD1; clone_size: -; cdr3_aa: CAITPTGDSDTQYF; cdr3_nt: TGTGCCATCACCCCGACAGGGGATTCAGATACGCAGTATTTT
j_call: TRBJ1-5; v_call: TRBV28; d_call: -; clone_size: -; cdr3_aa: CASRAGVRHGNQPQHF; cdr3_nt: TGTGCCAGCAGGGCGGGGGTCAGGCACGGGAATCAGCCCCAGCATTTT
j_call: TRBJ1-2; v_call: TRBV7-9; d_call: -; clone_size: once; cdr3_aa: CASSLGSRGRGDYGYTF; cdr3_nt: TGTGCCAGCAGCTTAGGTAGTCGAGGGCGGGGAGACTATGGCTACACCTTC
j_call: TRBJ2-3; v_call: TRBV11-2; d_call: TRBD1; clone_size: -; cdr3_aa: CASSAQGTDTQYF; cdr3_nt: TGTGCCAGCAGCGCACAGGGGACAGATACGCAGTATTTT
j_call: TRBJ2-7; v_call: TRBV6-6; d_call: TRBD1; clone_size: -; cdr3_aa: CASSYLPTGGYEQYF; cdr3_nt: TGTGCCAGCAGTTACCTACCGACAGGGGGTTACGAGCAGTACTTC
j_call: TRBJ1-6; v_call: TRBV9; d_call: -; clone_size: few; cdr3_aa: CASSQGPILYNSPLHF; cdr3_nt: TGTGCCAGCAGCCAGGGTCCAATTCTATATAATTCACCCCTCCACTTT
j_call: TRBJ2-7; v_call: TRBV7-2; d_call: TRBD2; clone_size: -; cdr3_aa: CASSLTSAQYF; cdr3_nt: TGTGCCAGCAGCTTAACTAGCGCGCAGTACTTC
j_call: TRBJ1-6; v_call: TRBV10-3; d_call: -; clone_size: -; cdr3_aa: CAISEDSKNSPLHF; cdr3_nt: TGTGCCATCAGTGAGGACAGCAAAAATTCACCCCTCCACTTT
j_call: TRBJ1-2; v_call: TRBV4-1; d_call: TRBD1; clone_size: -; cdr3_aa: CASSPTGNHGYTF; cdr3_nt: TGCGCCAGCAGCCCGACAGGGAACCATGGCTACACCTTC
j_call: TRBJ1-1; v_call: TRBV7-2; d_call: -; clone_size: -; cdr3_aa: CASSSRGTPEAFF; cdr3_nt: TGTGCCAGCAGCTCGCGCGGGACTCCCGAAGCTTTCTTT
j_call: TRBJ2-1; v_call: TRBV7-2; d_call: TRBD2; clone_size: -; cdr3_aa: CASSPPGLAGGGYNEQFF; cdr3_nt: TGTGCCAGCAGCCCGCCGGGACTAGCGGGGGGTGGCTACAATGAGCAGTTCTTC
j_call: TRBJ2-3; v_call: TRBV10-3; d_call: TRBD2; clone_size: -; cdr3_aa: CAIKRGDPSTDTQYF; cdr3_nt: TGTGCCATCAAACGGGGGGACCCTAGCACAGATACGCAGTATTTT
j_call: TRBJ2-5; v_call: TRBV6-5; d_call: -; clone_size: once; cdr3_aa: CASSLGPQGGQYF; cdr3_nt: TGTGCCAGCAGTTTGGGGCCGCAGGGTGGGCAGTACTTC
j_call: TRBJ1-1; v_call: TRBV7-9; d_call: TRBD1; clone_size: few; cdr3_aa: CASSLVHRGNTEAFF; cdr3_nt: TGTGCCAGCAGCTTAGTCCACAGGGGGAACACTGAAGCTTTCTTT
j_call: TRBJ1-4; v_call: TRBV7-6; d_call: -; clone_size: few; cdr3_aa: CASSTGGKLATNEKLFF; cdr3_nt: TGTGCCAGCAGTACCGGGGGAAAACTTGCAACTAATGAAAAACTGTTTTTT
j_call: TRBJ2-7; v_call: TRBV27; d_call: -; clone_size: -; cdr3_aa: CASSPGGPYEQYF; cdr3_nt: TGTGCCAGCAGTCCCGGGGGGCCCTACGAGCAGTACTTC
j_call: TRBJ1-2; v_call: TRBV5-1; d_call: -; clone_size: -; cdr3_aa: CASSLAGGNGGYTF; cdr3_nt: TGCGCCAGCAGCTTGGCGGGGGGAAATGGTGGCTACACCTTC
j_call: TRBJ1-5; v_call: TRBV7-2; d_call: TRBD1; clone_size: -; cdr3_aa: CASSLRQGGQPQHF; cdr3_nt: TGTGCCAGCAGCCTCCGACAGGGCGGTCAGCCCCAGCATTTT
j_call: TRBJ1-2; v_call: TRBV28; d_call: -; clone_size: -; cdr3_aa: CASSLSLASYTF; cdr3_nt: TGTGCCAGCAGTTTGTCTCTTGCTAGCTACACCTTC
j_call: TRBJ2-1; v_call: TRBV29-1; d_call: TRBD2; clone_size: -; cdr3_aa: CSAPARGGNDNEQFF; cdr3_nt: TGCAGCGCACCCGCTCGGGGGGGGAACGACAATGAGCAGTTCTTC
j_call: TRBJ1-1; v_call: TRBV7-2; d_call: TRBD1; clone_size: -; cdr3_aa: CASSLDRGQDTEAFF; cdr3_nt: TGTGCCAGCAGCTTAGACAGGGGGCAGGATACTGAAGCTTTCTTT
j_call: TRBJ1-2; v_call: TRBV29-1; d_call: TRBD1; clone_size: -; cdr3_aa: CSVALTGGSGYTF; cdr3_nt: TGCAGCGTAGCCCTTACAGGGGGCTCTGGCTACACCTTC
j_call: TRBJ2-7; v_call: TRBV10-2; d_call: -; clone_size: few; cdr3_aa: CASSSSSYEQYF; cdr3_nt: TGCGCCAGCAGTTCGAGCTCCTACGAGCAGTACTTC
j_call: TRBJ1-6; v_call: TRBV5-1; d_call: -; clone_size: -; cdr3_aa: CASSLAGAQGSPLHF; cdr3_nt: TGCGCCAGCAGCTTGGCTGGGGCCCAGGGTTCACCCCTCCACTTT
j_call: TRBJ2-5; v_call: TRBV2; d_call: TRBD1; clone_size: -; cdr3_aa: CASSVTGAIETQYF; cdr3_nt: TGTGCCAGCAGTGTGACAGGGGCTATCGAGACCCAGTACTTC
j_call: TRBJ2-7; v_call: TRBV5-6; d_call: -; clone_size: -; cdr3_aa: CASSFNSGFDEQYF; cdr3_nt: TGTGCCAGCAGCTTCAACTCAGGGTTCGACGAGCAGTACTTC